This passage covers 11 T cell receptor beta chains from one sample sequenced in a study of T cells in Graves' hyperthyroidism and ophthalmopathy. RNA transcripts yielded amplified TCR beta CDR3 regions. A set of HTBI primers served as the primers for a first-round RT-PCR of the TCR CDR3. TCRdb called the multiplex PCR reads again in MiXCR, with one record for every CDR3 protein. There are 250,000 to 350,000 distinct CDR3 sequences in the sample; 20% to 25% occur only once, and under 65% lies in the top ten. The sequenced material came from blood. The receptors were gathered from a man younger than 40 with Graves' ophthalmopathy.

This clonotype was recorded a few times. The V gene is TRBV6-2 or TRBV6-3, the J gene TRBJ1-1; 8 bases agree with TRBD1. Unmatched junction bases numbered 7, after V lost 2 bases and J lost 2 bases. Per germline, CDR1 MNHEY and CDR2 SVGEGT. The CDR3 length is 16 residues. In DNA, the CDR3 is TGTGCCAGCAGTTACCGCCGGGACAGGATAAACACTGAAGCTTTCTTT. It codes for CASSYRRDRINTEAFF.

Regarding this clonotype: Relative to the germline gene, one junction end is altered; a read error may explain this. This chain uses TRBV7-2 with TRBJ2-7, with TRBD1 matching over 12 bases. CDR3 length: 14 amino acids. CDR1 and CDR2 from the germline V gene are SGHTA and FQGNSA. The CDR3 loop is CASSLGTGGYEQCF. The DNA for the CDR3 is TGTGCCAGCAGCTTGGGGACAGGGGGCTACGAGCAGTGCTTC.

This clonotype was observed many times. The chain recombines TRBV7-6 with TRBJ2-1; 12 positions agree with TRBD2. Germline V gives CDR1 SGHVS, CDR2 FNYEAQ. The CDR3 covers 18 residues. J lost 1 base, V lost 2 bases, and 6 bases had no gene match. The CDR3 nucleotides read TGTGCCAGCAGCTTACTAGCGGGAGGGCCCTCGTCCTACAATGAGCAGTTCTTC. Protein product: CASSLLAGGPSSYNEQFF.

This clonotype occurred a few times. V and J are TRBV28 and TRBJ1-2, with D unclear. Trimming stripped 2 bases from V and 2 bases from J, with 9 bases between. There are 14 residues in the CDR3. Germline lookup yields CDR1 MDHEN and CDR2 SYDVKM. For the CDR3, the DNA is TGTGCCAGCAGTTTAGTGGATGCCAACTATGGCTACACCTTC. It yields the protein CASSLVDANYGYTF.

The chain carries TRBV9 and TRBJ2-5; 10 nucleotides line up with TRBD2. CDR3 length equals 15 residues. V lost 3 bases to trimming and J lost 4 bases; unmatched junction nucleotides: 6. Germline CDR1 and CDR2: SGDLS and YYNGEE. CDR3: CASSGKREGRETQYF. CDR3 coding DNA: TGTGCCAGCAGCGGAAAGCGGGAGGGCCGAGAGACCCAGTACTTC.

V and J are TRBV2 and TRBJ1-4; D not certain. Germline values: CDR1 SNHLY, CDR2 FYNNEI. There are 13 residues in the CDR3. V lost 1 base and J lost 8, with 8 bases in between. CDR3 protein: CASSEGAREKLFF. The CDR3 nucleotides are TGTGCCAGCAGTGAAGGGGCCCGGGAAAAACTGTTTTTT. The full variable domain, completed using reference TRBV2 and TRBJ1-4, is EPEVTQTPSHQVTQMGQEVILRCVPISNHLYFYWYRQILGQKVEFLVSFYNNEISEKSEIFDDQFSVERPDGSNFTLKIRSTKLEDSAMYFCASSEGAREKLFFGSGTQLSVL.

This clonotype was seen only a few times. This chain links TRBV30 with TRBJ1-3; possible D gene TRBD1, 5 bases. V lost 0 bases to trimming and J lost 0 bases, with 9 bases between them. The CDR3 contains 15 residues. CDR1 and CDR2 from the germline V gene are GTSNPN and SVGIG (reference sequence). CDR3 DNA: TGTGCCTGGAGTGTTTGGGGCCACTCTGGAAACACCATATATTTT. It codes for CAWSVWGHSGNTIYF.

This chain joins TRBV20-1 and TRBJ2-1, with D maybe TRBD1 (6 bases). Trimming removed 6 bases from V and 0 bases from J, with 15 bases in between. Looked up from germline, CDR1 is DFQATT and CDR2 is SNEGSKA (reference sequence). There are 15 residues in the CDR3. The chain's CDR3 is CSAPPGVSSYNEQFF. The CDR3 bases are TGCAGTGCACCGCCAGGGGTAAGCTCCTACAATGAGCAGTTCTTC.

Concerning this clonotype itself: One end of the junction varies from germline; a read error may be responsible. The genes are TRBV5-1 and TRBJ2-2; D is uncertain. Per the germline V gene, CDR1 is SGHRS and CDR2 is YFSETQ. The CDR3 covers 14 residues. CDR3 coding DNA: TGTGCCAACAGCGCACAAGCGAACACCGGGGAGCTGTTTTTT. Its protein is CANSAQANTGELFF.

This clonotype has just a few counts. This rearrangement joins TRBV20-1 to TRBJ2-1, with D possibly matching TRBD2 (5 bases). This CDR3 contains 16 residues. The germline V and J ends were trimmed by 3 bases and 10 bases, with 25 bases remaining between them. Germline V gene data show CDR1 as DFQATT and CDR2 as SNEGSKA (reference sequence). Here the CDR3 DNA reads TGCAGTGCTAGGAGGGAGAGTAGCGTACCGTCCCGCGAGCAGTTCTTC. Amino acids: CSARRESSVPSREQFF.

The chain recombines TRBV3-1 with TRBJ2-5, with no clear D. The CDR3 has 14 residues. Germline V gene sequence: CDR1 LGHDT, CDR2 YNNKEL (reference sequence). V lost 6 bases to trimming and J lost 4 bases, with 15 bases between them. The CDR3 reads CASSEDGFGETQYF. The DNA for the CDR3 is TGTGCCAGCAGTGAAGATGGGTTTGGAGAGACCCAGTACTTC.